The clone carrying this T cell receptor beta chain has ten or more counts. This sample is part of a study of T-cell reconstitution after alpha-beta-depleted transplantation in children. TCRbeta library construction was performed incorporating unique molecular identifiers. TCRdb reanalysed the PCR reads using MiXCR and keeps one entry per CDR3 protein. The profile shows 200,000 to 250,000 distinct CDR3 sequences, roughly 7.7% of them singletons. CDR1 and CDR2 from the germline V gene are SEHNR and FQNEAQ (reference sequence). There are 14 residues in the CDR3. Trimming took 3 bases from V and 1 from J, leaving 8 bases between them.

The sample here was PBMCs, mostly from graft donor cells, taken 180 days after TCRalphabeta/CD19-depleted stem cell transplant. The chain combines TRBV7-9 with TRBJ2-3, with unresolved D. The TCR was taken from a male patient younger than 18 who had a stem cell transplant for acute lymphoblastic leukemia, so the T cells may come from the graft donor. Written as DNA, the CDR3 is TGTGCCAGCAGCTTCCGATCGGGCACAGATACGCAGTATTTT. Translating it yields CASSFRSGTDTQYF.